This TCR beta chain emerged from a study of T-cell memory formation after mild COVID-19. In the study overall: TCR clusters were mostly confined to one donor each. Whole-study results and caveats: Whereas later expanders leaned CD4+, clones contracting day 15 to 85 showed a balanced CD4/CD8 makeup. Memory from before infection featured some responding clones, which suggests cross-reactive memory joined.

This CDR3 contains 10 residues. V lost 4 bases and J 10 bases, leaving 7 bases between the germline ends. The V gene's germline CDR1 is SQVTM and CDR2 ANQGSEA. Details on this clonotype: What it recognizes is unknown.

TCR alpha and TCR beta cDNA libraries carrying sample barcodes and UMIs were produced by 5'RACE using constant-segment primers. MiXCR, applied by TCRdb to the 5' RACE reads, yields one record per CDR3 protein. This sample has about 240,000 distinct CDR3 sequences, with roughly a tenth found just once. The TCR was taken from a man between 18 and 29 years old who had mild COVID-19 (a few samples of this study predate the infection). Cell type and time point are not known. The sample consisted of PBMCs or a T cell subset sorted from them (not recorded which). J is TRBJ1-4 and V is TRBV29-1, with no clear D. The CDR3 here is CSVAAGKLFF. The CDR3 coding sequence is TGCAGCGTTGCGGCGGGAAAACTGTTTTTT. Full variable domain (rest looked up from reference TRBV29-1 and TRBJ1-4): SAVISQKPSRDICQRGTSLTIQCQVDSQVTMMFWYRQQPGQSLTLIATANQGSEATYESGFVIDKFPISRPNLTFSTLTVSNMSPEDSSIYLCSVAAGKLFFGSGTQLSVL.